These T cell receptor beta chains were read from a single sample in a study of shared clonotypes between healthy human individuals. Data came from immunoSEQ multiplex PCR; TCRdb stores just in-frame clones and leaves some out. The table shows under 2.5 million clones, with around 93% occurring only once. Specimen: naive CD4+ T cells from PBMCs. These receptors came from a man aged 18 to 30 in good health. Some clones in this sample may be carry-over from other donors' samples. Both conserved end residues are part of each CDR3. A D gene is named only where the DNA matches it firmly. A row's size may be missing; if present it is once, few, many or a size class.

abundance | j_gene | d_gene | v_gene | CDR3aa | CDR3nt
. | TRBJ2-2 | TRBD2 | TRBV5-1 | CASSLQGLAGEVVGELFF | TGCGCCAGCAGCTTGCAGGGGCTAGCGGGAGAGGTGGTCGGGGAGCTGTTTTTT
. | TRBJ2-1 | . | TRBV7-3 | CASSFGGSKNEQFF | TGTGCCAGCAGCTTTGGCGGGTCTAAGAATGAGCAGTTCTTC
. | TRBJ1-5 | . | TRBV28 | CASSLRSLSNQPQHF | TGTGCCAGCAGTTTAAGGTCGTTGAGCAATCAGCCCCAGCATTTT
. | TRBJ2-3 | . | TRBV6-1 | CAGNRARTDTQYF | TGTGCCGGGAACAGGGCCAGAACAGATACGCAGTATTTT
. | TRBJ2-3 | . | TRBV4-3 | CASSQEYDGSTDTQYF | TGCGCCAGCAGCCAAGAATATGACGGGAGCACAGATACGCAGTATTTT
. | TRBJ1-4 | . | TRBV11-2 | CASSLDLSGYEKLFF | TGTGCCAGCAGCTTAGATTTGTCAGGATATGAAAAACTGTTTTTT
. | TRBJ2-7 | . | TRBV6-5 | CASSYVLGVYEQYF | TGTGCCAGCAGTTACGTGCTAGGGGTCTACGAGCAGTACTTC
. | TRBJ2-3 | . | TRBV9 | CASSVAPGTTDTQYF | TGTGCCAGCAGCGTAGCCCCAGGGACCACAGATACGCAGTATTTT
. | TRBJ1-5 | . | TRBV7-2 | CASSSQGNNQPQHF | TGTGCCAGCAGCTCGCAGGGAAACAATCAGCCCCAGCATTTT
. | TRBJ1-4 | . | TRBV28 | CASRPDGANEKLFF | TGTGCCAGCCGGCCGGACGGGGCTAATGAAAAACTGTTTTTT
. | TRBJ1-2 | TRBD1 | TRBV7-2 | CASSLTGGNYGYTF | TGTGCCAGCAGCTTAACAGGGGGCAACTATGGCTACACCTTC
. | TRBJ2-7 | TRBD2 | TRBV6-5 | CASSAPGGVRDEQYF | TGTGCCAGCAGTGCCCCCGGGGGGGTTCGCGACGAGCAGTACTTC
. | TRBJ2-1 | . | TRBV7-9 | CASLMYSGGGLYNEQFF | TGTGCCAGCCTCATGTATTCAGGGGGAGGCCTCTACAATGAGCAGTTCTTC
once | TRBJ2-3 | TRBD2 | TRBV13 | CASSHKDRVASGRRDTQYF | TGTGCCAGCAGCCATAAGGACAGGGTGGCTAGCGGGAGGCGGGATACGCAGTATTTT
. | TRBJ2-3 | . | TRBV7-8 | CASSQYPYRTTTQYF | TGTGCCAGCAGCCAATATCCTTACCGAACGACCACGCAGTATTTT
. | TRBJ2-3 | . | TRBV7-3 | CASSLTRNPADTQYF | TGTGCCAGCAGCTTGACTCGGAACCCCGCAGATACGCAGTATTTT
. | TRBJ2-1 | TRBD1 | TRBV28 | CASSPGQGFYNEQFF | TGTGCCAGCAGTCCGGGACAGGGGTTTTACAATGAGCAGTTCTTC
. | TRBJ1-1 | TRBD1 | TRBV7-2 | CASSSTGVEAFF | TGTGCCAGCAGCTCGACAGGGGTCGAAGCTTTCTTT
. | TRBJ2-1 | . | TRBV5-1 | CASSLVLANEQFF | TGCGCCAGCAGCTTGGTACTAGCCAATGAGCAGTTCTTC
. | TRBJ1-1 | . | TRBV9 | CASSSGVGSYTEAFF | TGTGCCAGCAGCTCAGGGGTAGGATCGTACACTGAAGCTTTCTTT
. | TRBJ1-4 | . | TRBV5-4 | CASSGTTEEKLFF | TGTGCCAGCAGCGGAACGACGGAAGAAAAACTGTTTTTT
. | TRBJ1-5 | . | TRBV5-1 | CASSLGQGSYNQPQHF | TGCGCCAGCAGCTTGGGCCAGGGTTCTTACAATCAGCCCCAGCATTTT
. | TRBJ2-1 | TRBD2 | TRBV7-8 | CASSSSGRAGSYNEQFF | TGTGCCAGCAGCTCTAGCGGGAGGGCCGGGTCCTACAATGAGCAGTTCTTC
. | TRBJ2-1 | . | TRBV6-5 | CASSPGVAPYNEQFF | TGTGCCAGCAGCCCTGGCGTAGCCCCCTACAATGAGCAGTTCTTC
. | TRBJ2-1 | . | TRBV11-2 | CASSFPLGGGPRNNEQFF | TGTGCCAGCAGCTTCCCCCTCGGAGGGGGCCCTCGGAACAATGAGCAGTTCTTC
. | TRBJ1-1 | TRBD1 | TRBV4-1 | CASSGTGTGRTEAFF | TGCGCCAGCAGCGGAACCGGGACAGGGAGGACTGAAGCTTTCTTT
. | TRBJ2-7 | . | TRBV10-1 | CASRHREVNEQYF | TGCGCCAGCAGGCACAGGGAAGTGAACGAGCAGTACTTC
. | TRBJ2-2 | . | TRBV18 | CASSPPTRLEAGELFF | TGTGCCAGCTCACCACCCACAAGACTAGAGGCCGGGGAGCTGTTTTTT
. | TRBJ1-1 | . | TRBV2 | CASRGGRNTEAFF | TGTGCCAGCCGGGGGGGGAGGAACACTGAAGCTTTCTTT
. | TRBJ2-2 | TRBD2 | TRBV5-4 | CASSGLAGGPRGGELFF | TGTGCCAGCAGCGGCTTAGCGGGAGGGCCTCGAGGCGGGGAGCTGTTTTTT
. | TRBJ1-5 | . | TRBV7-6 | CASSMPNQPQHF | TGTGCCAGCAGCATGCCCAATCAGCCCCAGCATTTT
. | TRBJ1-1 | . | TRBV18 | CASSPGEGTEAFF | TGTGCCAGCTCACCAGGGGAGGGCACTGAAGCTTTCTTT
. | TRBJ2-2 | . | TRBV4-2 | CASSQLTSSTGELFF | TGTGCCAGCAGCCAGCTAACTAGTTCGACCGGGGAGCTGTTTTTT
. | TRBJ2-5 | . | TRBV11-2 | CASSLLPQETQYF | TGTGCCAGCAGCTTACTACCCCAAGAGACCCAGTACTTC
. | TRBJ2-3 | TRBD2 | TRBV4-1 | CASSQDRTSGRTDTQYF | TGCGCCAGCAGCCAAGATCGGACTAGCGGACGCACAGATACGCAGTATTTT
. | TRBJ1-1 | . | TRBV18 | CASSPVTLRDTEAFF | TGTGCCAGCTCACCGGTAACCTTGAGGGACACTGAAGCTTTCTTT
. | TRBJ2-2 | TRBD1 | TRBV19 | CASIGDREKEKTGELFF | TGTGCCAGTATCGGGGACAGGGAAAAGGAAAAAACCGGGGAGCTGTTTTTT
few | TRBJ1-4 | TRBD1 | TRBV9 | CASSRDSDNEKLFF | TGTGCCAGCAGCAGGGACAGTGATAATGAAAAACTGTTTTTT
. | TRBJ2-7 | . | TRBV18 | CASSPAVTYEQYF | TGTGCCAGCTCACCGGCTGTAACCTACGAGCAGTACTTC
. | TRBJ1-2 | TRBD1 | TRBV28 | CASTLTGGSYGYTF | TGTGCCAGCACTCTGACAGGGGGTTCCTATGGCTACACCTTC
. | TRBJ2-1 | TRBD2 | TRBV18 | CASSQLAGGPGAQVF | TGTGCCAGCTCACAACTAGCGGGAGGGCCCGGGGCTCAAGTCTTC
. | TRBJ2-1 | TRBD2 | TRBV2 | CASSEGGGSYNEQFF | TGTGCCAGCAGTGAAGGCGGGGGCTCCTACAATGAGCAGTTCTTC
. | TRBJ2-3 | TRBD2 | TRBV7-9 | CASSFGLAGYTDTQYF | TGTGCCAGCAGCTTCGGGCTAGCGGGGTACACAGATACGCAGTATTTT
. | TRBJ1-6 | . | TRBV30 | CAWSAGRVGSPLHF | TGTGCCTGGAGTGCCGGAAGGGTGGGTTCACCCCTCCACTTT
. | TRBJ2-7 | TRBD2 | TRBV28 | CASKTSGSSYEQYF | TGTGCCAGCAAAACTAGCGGGAGCTCCTACGAGCAGTACTTC
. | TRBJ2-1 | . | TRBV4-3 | CASSQVGVNEQFF | TGCGCCAGCAGCCAAGTTGGGGTTAATGAGCAGTTCTTC
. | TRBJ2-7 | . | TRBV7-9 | CASSIAMTELGSYEQYF | TGTGCCAGCAGCATCGCCATGACGGAACTTGGTTCCTACGAGCAGTACTTC
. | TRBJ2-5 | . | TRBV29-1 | CSVGTTQETQYF | TGCAGCGTTGGGACTACTCAAGAGACCCAGTACTTC
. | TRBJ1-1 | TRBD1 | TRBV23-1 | CASPPTETGVTEAFF | TGCGCCTCCCCCCCGACCGAGACAGGGGTCACTGAAGCTTTCTTT
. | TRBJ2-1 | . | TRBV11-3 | CASSSDRRQFF | TGTGCCAGCAGCTCCGATCGCAGGCAGTTCTTC
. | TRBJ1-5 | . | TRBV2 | CASSPLSRNQPQHF | TGTGCCAGCAGTCCTCTGAGTCGCAATCAGCCCCAGCATTTT
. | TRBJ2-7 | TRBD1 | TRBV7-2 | CASSLGLGGPYEQYF | TGTGCCAGCAGCTTAGGGTTAGGGGGCCCCTACGAGCAGTACTTC
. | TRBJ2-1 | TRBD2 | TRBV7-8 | CASSSAGGPGNEQFF | TGTGCCAGCAGCTCAGCGGGAGGGCCAGGCAATGAGCAGTTCTTC
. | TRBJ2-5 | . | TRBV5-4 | CASSLGTGKYQETQYF | TGTGCCAGCAGCTTGGGAACGGGAAAGTACCAAGAGACCCAGTACTTC
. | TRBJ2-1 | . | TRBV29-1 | CSALFVANEQFF | TGCAGCGCCCTGTTTGTGGCCAATGAGCAGTTCTTC
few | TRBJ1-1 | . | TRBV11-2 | CASSSTVMNTEAFF | TGTGCCAGCAGCTCGACGGTGATGAACACTGAAGCTTTCTTT
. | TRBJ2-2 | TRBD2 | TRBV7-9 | CASSLGAGATGELFF | TGTGCCAGCAGCTTAGGGGCGGGAGCCACCGGGGAGCTGTTTTTT